The 15 T cell receptor beta chains in this list originate from one sample, sequenced in a study of blood T cell repertoires in COVID-19. Repertoires were generated with immunoSEQ multiplex PCR, while TCRdb's copy carries only in-frame clones and drops some. The data hold around 100,000 clones, with 70% to 80% observed a single time. Specimen: peripheral blood. These receptors were taken from a woman in her seventies with acute or convalescent COVID-19.

This chain joins TRBV6-5 and TRBJ1-2; 7 positions agree with TRBD1. The CDR3 loop spans 14 amino acids. CDR1 MNHEY and CDR2 SVGAGI come from the germline V gene. V lost 6 bases and J lost 6; bases outside the gene matches: 10. CDR3 loop: CASSRLQGNDGYTF. In DNA form, the CDR3 reads TGTGCCAGCAGCCGGTTACAGGGGAACGATGGCTACACCTTC.

This clone turned up a few times. The chain joins TRBV10-2 to TRBJ1-6; 10 nucleotides line up with TRBD1. The germline gives CDR1 WSHSY, CDR2 SAAADI. The CDR3 sequence is 17 residues long. After removal of 10 bases from V and 0 bases from J, the junction contained 9 bases not matched to a gene. The CDR3 loop is CATRDRGVSSYNSPLHF. CDR3 nucleotides: TGCGCCACCCGGGACAGGGGCGTTAGCTCCTATAATTCACCCCTCCACTTT.

This clone was observed once. V and J are TRBV27 and TRBJ2-3, with D possibly TRBD2 on 7 matching bases. V lost 4 bases, J lost 5 bases, and 13 bases lay in between. Germline CDR1 MNHEY, CDR2 SMNVEV (reference sequence). The CDR3 contains 14 residues. The CDR3 sequence: CASSSRGGRDTQYF. DNA for the CDR3: TGTGCCAGCAGTTCGAGGGGGGGGCGAGATACGCAGTATTTT.

This clone has more than one count but fewer than ten. This rearrangement joins TRBV7-2 to TRBJ2-2, with 7 bases aligning to TRBD1. The CDR3 has 16 amino acids. V lost 2 bases and J lost 3; bases outside the gene matches: 6. Germline CDR1 and CDR2: SGHTA and FQGNSA. CDR3 sequence: CASSLKGGWDTGELFF. In DNA, the CDR3 is TGTGCCAGCAGCTTAAAAGGGGGCTGGGACACCGGGGAGCTGTTTTTT.

This rearrangement joins TRBV30 to TRBJ2-3, with D possibly being TRBD1 (6 bases). The CDR3 runs to 16 residues. Germline assignment: CDR1 GTSNPN and CDR2 SVGIG (reference sequence). The V end was cut by 4 bases, the J end by 6 bases, with 23 bases between. This CDR3 reads CAWNPSGRGNGDTQYF. The CDR3 DNA reads TGTGCCTGGAACCCCTCCGGAAGGGGGAACGGGGATACGCAGTATTTT. The variable domain in full, with the rest retrieved from reference TRBV30 and TRBJ2-3, is SQTIHQWPATLVQPVGSPLSLECTVEGTSNPNLYWYRQAAGRGLQLLFYSVGIGQISSEVPQNLSASRPQDRQFILSSKKLLLSDSGFYLCAWNPSGRGNGDTQYFGPGTRLTVL.

Concerning this clone: Other DNA variants within this sample encode the same CDR3. In DNA, the CDR3 is TGTGCCAGCAGCCCCAGGGGGCAAGGCACTGAAGCTTTCTTT. Translation gives CASSPRGQGTEAFF. V is TRBV3-1 (or the pseudogene TRBV3-2) and J is TRBJ1-1, with 8 bases aligning to TRBD1. Germline V CDR1 and CDR2: LGHDT, YNNKEL (reference sequence). The V and J ends lost 4 bases and 4 bases, in that order; junction bases with no gene match: 5. The CDR3 loop spans 14 amino acids.

V and J are TRBV3-1 (or the pseudogene TRBV3-2) and TRBJ1-6; 7 nucleotides line up with TRBD1. Germline CDR1 and CDR2: LGHDT and YNNKEL (reference sequence). There are 18 residues in the CDR3. V was pared by 6 bases and J by 6 bases, with 17 bases of the junction left unmatched. This CDR3 reads CASSLTRDSQLTNSPLHF. DNA of the CDR3: TGTGCCAGCAGTCTCACCCGGGACAGCCAACTTACTAATTCACCCCTCCACTTT.

For the CDR3, the DNA is TGTGCCAGCACACAGGGGGCGAGAGAAAAACTGTTTTTT. Translating gives CASTQGAREKLFF. The gene calls are TRBV11-2 and TRBJ1-4, with 9 nucleotides matching TRBD1. The V gene end was trimmed by 7 bases and the J gene end by 8 bases; junction bases not matched to a gene: 5. Per the germline V gene, CDR1 is SGHAT and CDR2 is FQNNGV. CDR3 length equals 13 residues. Together with reference TRBV11-2 and TRBJ1-4, the CDR3 gives the full variable domain: EAGVAQSPRYKIIEKRQSVAFWCNPISGHATLYWYQQILGQGPKLLIQFQNNGVVDDSQLPKDRFSAERLKGVDSTLKIQPAKLEDSAVYLCASTQGAREKLFFGSGTQLSVL.

The chain combines TRBV6-5 with TRBJ1-4; D not resolved. Trimming took 7 bases from V and 1 from J, leaving 10 bases between them. The CDR3 loop spans 14 amino acids. Germline CDR1 is MNHEY and CDR2 is SVGAGI. The CDR3 bases are TGTGCCAGCACGAAGAGCGGAACTAATGAAAAACTGTTTTTT. This gives the protein CASTKSGTNEKLFF.

The V gene is TRBV30, the J gene TRBJ2-1; 8 positions match TRBD1. Trimming removed 3 bases from V and 7 bases from J; junction bases left unmatched: 2. This CDR3 has 12 amino acids. Germline CDR1 reads GTSNPN; CDR2 reads SVGIG (reference sequence). CDR3 DNA sequence: TGTGCCTGGAGCAACAGGGGGAATGAGCAGTTCTTC. Translated: CAWSNRGNEQFF.

The chain is built from TRBV5-1 and TRBJ1-1; a possible D gene is TRBD1 (5 bases). The CDR3 contains 14 residues. Germline V gene lookup returns CDR1 SGHRS and CDR2 YFSETQ. V lost 3 bases to trimming and J lost 0 bases, with 9 bases between them. DNA of the CDR3: TGCGCCAGCAGCTCGAGACAGATGAACACTGAAGCTTTCTTT. This sequence encodes CASSSRQMNTEAFF.

The chain employs TRBV18 and TRBJ2-3; 8 nucleotides align to TRBD1. This CDR3 has 16 residues. CDR1 and CDR2 from the germline V gene are KGHSH and LQKENI. Germline trimming cut 3 bases from V and 6 bases from J; bases unmatched to any gene: 11. CDR3 nucleotide sequence: TGTGCCAGCTCACCCTCCGACAGGGGTTATCGGGATACGCAGTATTTT. Protein: CASSPSDRGYRDTQYF.

CDR3 in DNA: TGTGCCACCAGGAATAGCGGGGGTACTTACAATGAGCAGTTCTTC. Amino acid sequence: CATRNSGGTYNEQFF. The V gene is TRBV10-3, the J gene TRBJ2-1, with TRBD2 matching 9 bases. This CDR3 is built from 15 residues. The V gene's germline CDR1 is ENHRY and CDR2 SYGVKD. J gave up 4 bases and V 10 bases, and 11 bases lay outside the gene matches.

The chain couples TRBV5-1 to TRBJ1-5, with a weak D call TRBD1 (6 bases). The V gene's germline CDR1 is SGHRS and CDR2 YFSETQ. The CDR3 loop spans 15 amino acids. V was shortened by 9 bases and J by 3 bases, with 19 bases between the two germline ends. In nucleotides, the CDR3 is TGCGCCAACCCACTCGGGTGGGACATCAATCAGCCCCAGCATTTT. Its protein product is CANPLGWDINQPQHF.

The genes are TRBV6-6 and TRBJ2-1, with 7 bases identical to TRBD2. Germline CDR1 is MNHNY and CDR2 is SVGAGI (reference sequence). This CDR3 is 14 amino acids long. The junction had 11 bases not matched to a gene; V was cut back by 5 bases and J by 10 bases. This CDR3 reads CASSTTGGIWEQFF. CDR3 in DNA: TGTGCCAGCAGTACGACCGGGGGGATATGGGAGCAGTTCTTC.